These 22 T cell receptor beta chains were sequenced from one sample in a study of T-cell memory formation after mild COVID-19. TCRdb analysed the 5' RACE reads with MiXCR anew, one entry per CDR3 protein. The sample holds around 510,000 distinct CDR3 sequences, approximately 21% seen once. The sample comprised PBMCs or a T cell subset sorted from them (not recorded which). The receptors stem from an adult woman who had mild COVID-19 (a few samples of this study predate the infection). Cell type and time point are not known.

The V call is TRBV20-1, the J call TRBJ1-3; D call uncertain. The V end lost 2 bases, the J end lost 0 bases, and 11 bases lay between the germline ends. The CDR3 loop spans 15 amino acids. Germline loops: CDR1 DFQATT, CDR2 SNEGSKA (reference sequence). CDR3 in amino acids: CSARSGLPSGNTIYF. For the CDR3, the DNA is TGCAGTGCTAGATCGGGATTGCCCTCTGGAAACACCATATATTTT.

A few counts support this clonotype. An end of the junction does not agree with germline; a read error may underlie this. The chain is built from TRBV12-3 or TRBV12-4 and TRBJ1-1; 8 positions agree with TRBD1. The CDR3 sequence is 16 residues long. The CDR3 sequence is CASSLGQGGVNTEAFF. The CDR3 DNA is TGTGCCAGCAGCTTAGGACAGGGAGGAGTGAACACTGAAGCTTTCTTT.

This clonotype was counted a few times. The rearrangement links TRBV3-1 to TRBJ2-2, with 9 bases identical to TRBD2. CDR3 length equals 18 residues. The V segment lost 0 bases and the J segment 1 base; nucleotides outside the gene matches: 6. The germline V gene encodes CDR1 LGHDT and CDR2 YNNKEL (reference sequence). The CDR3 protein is CASSQDPLAGLNTGELFF. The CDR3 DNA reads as TGTGCCAGCAGCCAAGACCCTCTAGCGGGACTGAACACCGGGGAGCTGTTTTTT.

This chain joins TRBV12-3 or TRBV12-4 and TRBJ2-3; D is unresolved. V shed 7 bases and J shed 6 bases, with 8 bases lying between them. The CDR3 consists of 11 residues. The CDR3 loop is CASKIEDTQYF. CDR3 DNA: TGTGCCAGCAAGATAGAGGATACGCAGTATTTT.

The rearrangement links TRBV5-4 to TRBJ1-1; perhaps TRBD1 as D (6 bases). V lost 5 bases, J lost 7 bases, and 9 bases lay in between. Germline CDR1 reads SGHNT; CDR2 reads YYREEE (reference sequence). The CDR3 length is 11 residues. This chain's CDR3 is CASRGTSEAFF. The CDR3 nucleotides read TGTGCCAGCAGGGGGACAAGTGAAGCTTTCTTT. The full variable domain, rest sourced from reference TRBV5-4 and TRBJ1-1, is ETGVTQSPTHLIKTRGQQVTLRCSSQSGHNTVSWYQQALGQGPQFIFQYYREEENGRGNFPPRFSGLQFPNYSSELNVNALELDDSALYLCASRGTSEAFFGQGTRLTVV.

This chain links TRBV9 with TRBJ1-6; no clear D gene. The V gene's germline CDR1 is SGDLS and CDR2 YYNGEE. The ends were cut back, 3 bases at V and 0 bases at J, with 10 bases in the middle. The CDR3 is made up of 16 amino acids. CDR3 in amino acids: CASSEAWSSYNSPLHF. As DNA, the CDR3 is TGTGCCAGCAGCGAGGCTTGGAGCTCCTATAATTCACCCCTCCACTTT.

In nucleotides, the CDR3 is TGCGCCAGCAGCCCGGACGGGGCGGTGGAAAAACTGTTTTTT. Its protein product is CASSPDGAVEKLFF. J is TRBJ1-4 and V is TRBV4-3; D is possibly TRBD1 (5 bases). The CDR3 has 14 residues. Looked up from germline, CDR1 is LGHNA and CDR2 is YSLEER. V was cut by 4 bases and J by 8 bases, with 14 bases left in between.

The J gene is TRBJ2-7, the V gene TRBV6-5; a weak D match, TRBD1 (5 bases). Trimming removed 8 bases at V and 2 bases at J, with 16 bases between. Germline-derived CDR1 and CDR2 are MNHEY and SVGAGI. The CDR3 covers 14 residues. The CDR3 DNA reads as TGTGCCAGCCATGCATCAGACAGAACCTACGAGCAGTACTTC. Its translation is CASHASDRTYEQYF.

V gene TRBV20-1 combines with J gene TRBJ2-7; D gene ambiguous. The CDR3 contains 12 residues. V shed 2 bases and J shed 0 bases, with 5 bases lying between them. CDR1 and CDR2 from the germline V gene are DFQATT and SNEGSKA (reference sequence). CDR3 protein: CSARSVSYEQYF. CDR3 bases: TGCAGTGCTAGATCCGTCTCCTACGAGCAGTACTTC.

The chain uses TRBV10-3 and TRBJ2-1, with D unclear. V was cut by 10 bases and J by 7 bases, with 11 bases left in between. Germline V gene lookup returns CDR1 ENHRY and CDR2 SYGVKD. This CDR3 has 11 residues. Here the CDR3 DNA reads TGTGCCACCTCCCTGGGTAATGAGCAGTTCTTC. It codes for CATSLGNEQFF.

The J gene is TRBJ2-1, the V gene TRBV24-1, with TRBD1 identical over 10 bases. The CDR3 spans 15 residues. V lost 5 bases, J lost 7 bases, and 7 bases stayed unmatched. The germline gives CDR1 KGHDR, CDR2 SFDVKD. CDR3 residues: CATSGPGQGKNEQFF. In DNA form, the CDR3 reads TGTGCCACCAGTGGACCGGGACAGGGGAAGAATGAGCAGTTCTTC.

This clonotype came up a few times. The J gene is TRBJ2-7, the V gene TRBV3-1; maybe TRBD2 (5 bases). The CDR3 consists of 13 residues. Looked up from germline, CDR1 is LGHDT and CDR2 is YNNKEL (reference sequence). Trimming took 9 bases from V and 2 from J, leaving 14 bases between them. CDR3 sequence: CASSGLLAYEQYF. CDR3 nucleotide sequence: TGTGCCAGTTCCGGACTGCTTGCCTACGAGCAGTACTTC.

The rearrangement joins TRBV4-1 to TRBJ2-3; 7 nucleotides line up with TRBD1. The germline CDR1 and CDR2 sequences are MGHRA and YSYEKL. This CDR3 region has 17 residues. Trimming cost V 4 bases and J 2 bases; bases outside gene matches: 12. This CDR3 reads CASSLSGKGANTDTQYF. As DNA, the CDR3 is TGCGCCAGCAGCCTCTCGGGGAAGGGGGCAAACACAGATACGCAGTATTTT.

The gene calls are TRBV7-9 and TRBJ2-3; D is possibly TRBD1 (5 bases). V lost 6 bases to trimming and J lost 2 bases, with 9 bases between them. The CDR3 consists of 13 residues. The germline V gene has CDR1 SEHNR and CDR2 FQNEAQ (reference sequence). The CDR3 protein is CASSMTVTDTQYF. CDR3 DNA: TGTGCCAGCAGTATGACAGTCACAGATACGCAGTATTTT.

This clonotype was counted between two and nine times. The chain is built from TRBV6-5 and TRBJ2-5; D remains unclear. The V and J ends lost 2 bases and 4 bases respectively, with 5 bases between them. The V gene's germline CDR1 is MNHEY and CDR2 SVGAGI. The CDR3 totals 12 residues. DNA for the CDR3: TGTGCCAGCAGTTACGACTTAGAGACCCAGTACTTC. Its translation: CASSYDLETQYF.

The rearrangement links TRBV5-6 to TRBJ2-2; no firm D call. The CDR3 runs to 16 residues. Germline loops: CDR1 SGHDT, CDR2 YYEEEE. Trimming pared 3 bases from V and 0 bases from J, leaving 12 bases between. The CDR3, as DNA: TGTGCCAGCAGCTCCGGAGAGGACGCGAACACCGGGGAGCTGTTTTTT. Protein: CASSSGEDANTGELFF.

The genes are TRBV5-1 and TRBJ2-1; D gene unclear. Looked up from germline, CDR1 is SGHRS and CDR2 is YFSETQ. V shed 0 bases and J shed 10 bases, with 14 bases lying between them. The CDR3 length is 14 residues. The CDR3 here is CASSLGSWQEEQFF. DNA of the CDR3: TGCGCCAGCAGCTTGGGAAGCTGGCAGGAGGAGCAGTTCTTC.

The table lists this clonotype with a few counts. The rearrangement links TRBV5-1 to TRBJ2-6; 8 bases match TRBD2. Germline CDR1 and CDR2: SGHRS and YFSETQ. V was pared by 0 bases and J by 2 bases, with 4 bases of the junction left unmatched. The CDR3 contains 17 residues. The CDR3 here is CASSLAGTRPGANVLTF. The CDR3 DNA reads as TGCGCCAGCAGCTTGGCCGGGACTAGACCTGGGGCCAACGTCCTGACTTTC.

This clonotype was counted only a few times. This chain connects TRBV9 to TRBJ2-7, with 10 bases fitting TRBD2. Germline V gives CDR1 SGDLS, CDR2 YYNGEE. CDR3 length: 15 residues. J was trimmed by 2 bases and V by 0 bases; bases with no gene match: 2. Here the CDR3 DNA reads TGTGCCAGCAGCGTAGGGCTAGCGGGGGCCTACGAGCAGTACTTC. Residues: CASSVGLAGAYEQYF.

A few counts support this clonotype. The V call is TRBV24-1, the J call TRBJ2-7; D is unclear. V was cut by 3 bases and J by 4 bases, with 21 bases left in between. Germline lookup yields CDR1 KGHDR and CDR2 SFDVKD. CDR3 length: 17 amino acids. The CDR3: CATSDHLHHPRTYEQYF. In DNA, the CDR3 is TGTGCCACCAGTGATCACCTACATCATCCGCGAACTTACGAGCAGTACTTC.

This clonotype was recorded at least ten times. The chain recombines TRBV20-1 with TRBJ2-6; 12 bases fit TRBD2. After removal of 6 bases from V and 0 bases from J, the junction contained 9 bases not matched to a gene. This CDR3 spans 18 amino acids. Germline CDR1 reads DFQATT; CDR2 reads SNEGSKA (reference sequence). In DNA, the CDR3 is TGCAGTGCCCCTACCGGACTAGCGGGACGCTCTGGGGCCAACGTCCTGACTTTC. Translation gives CSAPTGLAGRSGANVLTF.

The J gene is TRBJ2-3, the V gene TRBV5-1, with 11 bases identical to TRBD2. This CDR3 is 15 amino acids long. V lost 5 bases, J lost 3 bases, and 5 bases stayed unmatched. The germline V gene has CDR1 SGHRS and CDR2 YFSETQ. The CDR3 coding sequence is TGCGCCAGCAGAGTACTAGCGGGGGTGACAGATACGCAGTATTTT. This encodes CASRVLAGVTDTQYF.